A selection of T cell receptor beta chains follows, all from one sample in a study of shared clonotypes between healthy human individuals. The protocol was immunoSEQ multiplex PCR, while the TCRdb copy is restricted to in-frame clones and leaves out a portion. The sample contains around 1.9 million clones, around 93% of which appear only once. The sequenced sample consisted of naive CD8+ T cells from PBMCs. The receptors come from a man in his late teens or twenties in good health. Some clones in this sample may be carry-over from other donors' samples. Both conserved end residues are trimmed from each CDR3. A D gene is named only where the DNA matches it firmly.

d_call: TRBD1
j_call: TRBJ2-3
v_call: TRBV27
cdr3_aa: ASSSLGTGTTDTQY

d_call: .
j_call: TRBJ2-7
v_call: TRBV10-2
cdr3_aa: ASSRASYEQY

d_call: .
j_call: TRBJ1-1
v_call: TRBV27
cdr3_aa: ASSHTENTEAF

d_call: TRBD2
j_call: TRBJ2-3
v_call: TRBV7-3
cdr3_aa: ASSLTLAGGTTDTQY

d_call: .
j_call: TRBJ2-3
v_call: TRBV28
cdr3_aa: ASSFSGIPDTQY

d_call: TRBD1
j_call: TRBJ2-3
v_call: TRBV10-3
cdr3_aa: AIREDRDRTDTQY

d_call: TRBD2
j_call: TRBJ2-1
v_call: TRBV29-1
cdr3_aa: SVLTRGSRAGGEQF

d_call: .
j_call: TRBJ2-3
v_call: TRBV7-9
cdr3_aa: ASSPRDSLGTDTQY

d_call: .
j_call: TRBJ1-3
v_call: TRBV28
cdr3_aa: ASSAGGSGNTIY

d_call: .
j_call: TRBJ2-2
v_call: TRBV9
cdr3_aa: ASSVNPKLSTGELF

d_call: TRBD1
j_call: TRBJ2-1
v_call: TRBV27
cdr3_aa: ASRGDRVPYNEQF

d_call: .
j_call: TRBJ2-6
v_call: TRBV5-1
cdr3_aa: ASSLFASPSSGANVLT

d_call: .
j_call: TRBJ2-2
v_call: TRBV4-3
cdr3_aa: ASSQKAGWTGELF